Shown below are 21 T cell receptor beta chains from a single sample sequenced in a study of T cell changes during pregnancy in multiple sclerosis. Repertoires were generated with immunoSEQ multiplex PCR, while TCRdb's copy carries only in-frame clones and drops some. Of 50,000 to 60,000 clones detected, roughly nine tenths appear once; the ten largest clones hold 2.2%. The source material was peripheral blood, sampled in the first trimester of pregnancy. All receptors come from a female donor in good health, enrolled as a control in a pregnancy study.

The chain employs TRBV5-5 and TRBJ1-1; 9 bases match TRBD1. Losses at the gene ends were 3 bases for V and 5 bases for J; bases not matched to a gene: 2. CDR3 length equals 13 residues. Germline assignment: CDR1 SGHKS and CDR2 YYEKEE (reference sequence). CDR3 nucleotide sequence: TGTGCCAGCAGCTGGACAGGGGAGACTGAAGCTTTCTTT. Translated: CASSWTGETEAFF.

The CDR3 coding sequence is TGTGCCAGCAGTGAATTGGCAGGGACTAACTATGGCTACACCTTC. Its protein is CASSELAGTNYGYTF. V usage is TRBV6-1 and J usage is TRBJ1-2; D might be TRBD1 (5 bases). Germline loops: CDR1 MNHNS, CDR2 SASEGT. V was clipped by 2 bases and J by 0 bases, with 10 bases between them. This CDR3 is built from 15 residues.

The CDR3 loop is CASSLERWARDGELFF. The CDR3 DNA reads TGTGCCAGCAGCTTAGAACGGTGGGCGCGGGACGGGGAGCTGTTTTTT. The chain recombines TRBV7-8 with TRBJ2-2; D perhaps matches TRBD2 (6 bases). The length of the CDR3 is 16 residues. Germline V gene lookup returns CDR1 SGHVS and CDR2 FQNEAQ. Trimming removed 1 base from V and 7 bases from J, with 16 bases in between.

The chain recombines TRBV11-2 with TRBJ2-5; D possibly corresponds to TRBD2 (6 bases). The V and J ends lost 4 bases and 5 bases respectively, with 14 bases between them. Germline V gene data show CDR1 as SGHAT and CDR2 as FQNNGV. CDR3 length: 14 residues. The chain's CDR3 is CASSSRTKGETQYF. DNA for the CDR3: TGTGCCAGCAGCTCAAGGACTAAGGGGGAGACCCAGTACTTC.

CDR3 region: CASSLGQGVSDEQYF. CDR3 bases: TGTGCCAGCAGCCTTGGACAGGGAGTGAGCGACGAGCAGTACTTC. The gene calls are TRBV6-5 and TRBJ2-7; 8 bases match TRBD1. CDR3 length equals 15 residues. V was clipped by 6 bases and J by 5 bases; unmatched bases: 12. Germline V gene sequence: CDR1 MNHEY, CDR2 SVGAGI.

The rearrangement joins TRBV29-1 to TRBJ1-4; TRBD1 might be the D (6 bases). The CDR3 is 12 residues long. CDR1 is SQVTM and CDR2 is ANQGSEA in the germline V gene. Between the trimmed V and J ends, which lost 7 bases and 7 bases, there was a span of 13 bases. The CDR3, as DNA: TGCAGCGGGGGGCGTCCGGGTGAAAAACTGTTTTTT. Protein: CSGGRPGEKLFF.

The chain carries TRBV29-1 and TRBJ1-2, with 9 positions matching TRBD1. Germline-derived CDR1 and CDR2 are SQVTM and ANQGSEA. The CDR3 consists of 12 residues. V lost 7 bases and J lost 4; bases outside the gene matches: 4. The CDR3 sequence is CSEQTGGYGYTF. CDR3 bases: TGCAGCGAACAGACAGGGGGCTATGGCTACACCTTC.

V and J are TRBV30 and TRBJ1-5, with TRBD1 matching 9 bases. Trimming took 7 bases from V and 4 from J; bases not matched to a gene: 5. CDR1 and CDR2 from the germline V gene are GTSNPN and SVGIG (reference sequence). This CDR3 contains 13 residues. This CDR3 reads CAYSGQGNQPQHF. The CDR3 bases are TGTGCCTACTCGGGACAGGGAAATCAGCCCCAGCATTTT.

This chain uses TRBV6-1 with TRBJ1-5; tentative D call: TRBD1 (5 bases). CDR3 length: 14 amino acids. Between the trimmed V and J ends, which lost 3 bases and 3 bases, there was a span of 9 bases. Germline V gene sequence: CDR1 MNHNS, CDR2 SASEGT. The CDR3 region is CASSDGGFNQPQHF. Written as DNA, the CDR3 is TGTGCCAGCAGTGACGGGGGATTCAATCAGCCCCAGCATTTT.

The rearrangement links TRBV14 to TRBJ2-7; D may be TRBD1 (6 bases). Germline assignment: CDR1 SGHDN and CDR2 FVKESK. The V and J ends lost 4 bases and 2 bases respectively, with 15 bases between them. The CDR3 consists of 15 residues. The CDR3 coding sequence is TGTGCCAGCAGCCCCAGACCAACAGGGCCCTACGAGCAGTACTTC. Its translation: CASSPRPTGPYEQYF.

The count of this clone is one. CDR3: CASTSKWVTSGRSGTGELFF. The CDR3 DNA reads TGTGCCAGCACCTCTAAGTGGGTGACTAGCGGGAGGTCGGGCACCGGGGAGCTGTTTTTT. V is TRBV28 and J is TRBJ2-2, with 13 nucleotides matching TRBD2. The germline gives CDR1 MDHEN, CDR2 SYDVKM. The trim removed 7 bases at V and 4 bases at J, leaving 18 bases unmatched. This CDR3 region has 20 residues.

The V call is TRBV28, the J call TRBJ2-3; 10 bases map to TRBD2. V dropped 6 bases and J dropped 6; count of bases not matched to a gene: 6. The CDR3 covers 14 residues. CDR1 is MDHEN and CDR2 is SYDVKM in the germline V gene. The CDR3 region is CASSLAGVSDTQYF. The CDR3 DNA sequence: TGTGCCAGCAGCCTAGCGGGAGTTTCGGATACGCAGTATTTT.

This clone has a handful of counts. V is TRBV6-5 and J is TRBJ1-2; D call uncertain. This CDR3 has 14 amino acids. Trimming removed 5 bases at V and 5 bases at J, with 15 bases between. Germline lookup yields CDR1 MNHEY and CDR2 SVGAGI. The CDR3 DNA follows: TGTGCCAGCAGTCTCTACAGTGGGCTTTATGGCTACACCTTC. Translated: CASSLYSGLYGYTF.

The CDR3 region is CASSQAPWTSGYSTDTQYF. CDR3 DNA: TGTGCCAGCAGCCAAGCGCCATGGACTAGCGGCTATAGCACAGATACGCAGTATTTT. This chain links TRBV14 with TRBJ2-3, with 10 bases aligning to TRBD2. CDR3 length equals 19 residues. Trimming took 1 base from V and 0 from J; bases not matched to a gene: 10. Looked up from germline, CDR1 is SGHDN and CDR2 is FVKESK.

The V and J genes are TRBV5-1 and TRBJ1-2, with a tentative D call TRBD1 (6 bases). CDR1 and CDR2 from the germline V gene are SGHRS and YFSETQ. This CDR3 has 13 amino acids. Trimming removed 5 bases at V and 4 bases at J, with 12 bases between. In nucleotides, the CDR3 is TGCGCCAGCAGGCTCAGGGGCGGCTATGGCTACACCTTC. It translates to CASRLRGGYGYTF.

This chain connects TRBV11-2 to TRBJ2-1; 8 positions match TRBD2. The CDR3 length is 16 residues. The germline gives CDR1 SGHAT, CDR2 FQNNGV. The junction had 9 bases not matched to a gene; V was cut back by 4 bases and J by 4 bases. The CDR3 loop is CASSSRSGGGYNEQFF. CDR3 sequence (DNA): TGTGCCAGCAGCTCGCGAAGCGGGGGCGGGTACAATGAGCAGTTCTTC.

The chain combines TRBV2 with TRBJ2-2; possible D gene TRBD2, 5 bases. From germline, CDR1 is SNHLY and CDR2 FYNNEI. The CDR3 covers 15 residues. V lost 10 bases, J lost 5 bases, and 20 bases lay in between. This CDR3 reads CATQRAPEVTGELFF. In nucleotides, the CDR3 is TGTGCCACCCAGAGGGCCCCTGAGGTGACCGGGGAGCTGTTTTTT.

J is TRBJ1-1 and V is TRBV7-9, with 10 bases identical to TRBD1. This CDR3 comprises 15 residues. V shed 1 base and J 3 bases; nucleotides not matched to a gene: 2. Germline CDR1 reads SEHNR; CDR2 reads FQNEAQ (reference sequence). CDR3 DNA: TGTGCCAGCAGCTTAGGGGACAGGGGAGACACTGAAGCTTTCTTT. As protein: CASSLGDRGDTEAFF. The whole variable domain, remainder taken from reference TRBV7-9 and TRBJ1-1, is DTGVSQNPRHKITKRGQNVTFRCDPISEHNRLYWYRQTLGQGPEFLTYFQNEAQLEKSRLLSDRFSAERPKGSFSTLEIQRTEQGDSAMYLCASSLGDRGDTEAFFGQGTRLTVV.

This clone is labeled medium-sized (0.01 to 0.1%). The chain has TRBV7-8 and TRBJ1-5, with TRBD1 matching over 9 bases. The V segment lost 4 bases and the J segment 4 bases; nucleotides outside the gene matches: 8. CDR3 length: 16 amino acids. Germline values: CDR1 SGHVS, CDR2 FQNEAQ. The DNA of the CDR3 is TGTGCCAGCAGCTCCGGGACAGGGCTATCGAATCAGCCCCAGCATTTT. Translating gives CASSSGTGLSNQPQHF.

The chain couples TRBV6-1 to TRBJ2-1; TRBD1 aligns across 8 bases. V shed 5 bases and J 12 bases; nucleotides not matched to a gene: 12. CDR3 length: 14 amino acids. Germline CDR1 and CDR2: MNHNS and SASEGT. The CDR3 protein is CASSPSLGGTGQFF. The CDR3 coding sequence is TGTGCCAGCAGTCCCAGTCTGGGCGGGACAGGGCAGTTCTTC.

CDR3 nucleotides: TGTGCCAGCAGTTACTTTAGCGGAGAGACCCAGTACTTC. It translates to CASSYFSGETQYF. The V call is TRBV6-5, the J call TRBJ2-5, with D tentatively TRBD2 (6 bases). Trimming shortened V by 1 base and J by 4 bases, and 7 bases separated the two germline ends. This CDR3 comprises 13 residues. Germline-derived CDR1 and CDR2 are MNHEY and SVGAGI.